Presented here are 18 T cell receptor beta chains from one specimen sequenced in a study of blood T cell repertoires in COVID-19. Clones were read by immunoSEQ multiplex PCR, and TCRdb kept only the in-frame ones, dropping some. Of roughly 240,000 clones listed, 86% were seen once; the top ten hold more than 2%. The source material was PBMCs or T cells enriched from blood (not recorded which). These TCRs come from a woman between 45 and 65 years old who had recovered from COVID-19.

J is TRBJ2-7 and V is TRBV28; D may be TRBD1 (7 bases). V shed 10 bases and J shed 2 bases, with 15 bases lying between them. The germline V gene encodes CDR1 MDHEN and CDR2 SYDVKM. CDR3 length: 13 amino acids. DNA for the CDR3: TGTGCCACTACAGGGGCGGGGACCTACGAGCAGTACTTC. Encoded protein: CATTGAGTYEQYF.

The chain recombines TRBV7-9 with TRBJ1-5; no clear D gene. Germline lookup yields CDR1 SEHNR and CDR2 FQNEAQ (reference sequence). V was trimmed by 0 bases and J by 7 bases, leaving 7 bases between them. This CDR3 has 13 residues. CDR3 loop: CASSLASPQPQHF. The CDR3 DNA reads TGTGCCAGCAGCTTAGCCAGTCCCCAGCCCCAGCATTTT.

The rearrangement uses TRBV7-2 and TRBJ2-5; tentatively, D is TRBD2 (5 bases). CDR1 is SGHTA and CDR2 is FQGNSA in the germline V gene. The CDR3 is 13 residues long. The ends were cut back, 4 bases at V and 4 bases at J, with 10 bases in the middle. The CDR3 nucleotides read TGTGCCAGCAGCTCGGACTGGGGAGAGACCCAGTACTTC. Its translation is CASSSDWGETQYF.

The V gene is TRBV30, the J gene TRBJ2-1; D is unclear. This CDR3 comprises 12 residues. The V and J ends lost 2 bases and 5 bases respectively, with 7 bases between them. CDR1 and CDR2 (germline): GTSNPN, SVGIG (reference sequence). CDR3 residues: CAWSSRNNEQFF. Here the CDR3 DNA reads TGTGCCTGGAGTTCTAGAAACAATGAGCAGTTCTTC.

This clone was picked up one time. The V gene is TRBV5-1, the J gene TRBJ1-2, with TRBD1 identical over 7 bases. The CDR3 covers 15 residues. Per germline, CDR1 SGHRS and CDR2 YFSETQ. The V segment lost 0 bases and the J segment 4 bases; nucleotides outside the gene matches: 6. CDR3 protein: CASSLGGGEVYGYTF. CDR3 coding DNA: TGCGCCAGCAGCTTGGGAGGGGGCGAGGTCTATGGCTACACCTTC.

The gene calls are TRBV9 and TRBJ1-2, with D perhaps matching TRBD1 (5 bases). Trimming cost V 2 bases and J 4 bases, with 12 bases left between them. Germline CDR1 and CDR2: SGDLS and YYNGEE. The CDR3 extends over 14 amino acids. CDR3 sequence reads: CASSVAGHFYGYTF. DNA of the CDR3: TGTGCCAGCAGCGTGGCAGGGCATTTCTATGGCTACACCTTC. The variable domain in full, completed from reference TRBV9 and TRBJ1-2, reads DSGVTQTPKHLITATGQRVTLRCSPRSGDLSVYWYQQSLDQGLQFLIQYYNGEERAKGNILERFSAQQFPDLHSELNLSSLELGDSALYFCASSVAGHFYGYTFGSGTRLTVV.

This clone has a count of ten or more. V is TRBV25-1 and J is TRBJ2-1; D is unresolved. The CDR3 runs 11 residues. V was shortened by 7 bases and J by 4 bases, with 5 bases between the two germline ends. The germline V gene has CDR1 MGHDK and CDR2 SYGVNS. The CDR3 DNA follows: TGTGCCAGCAAGCTTTACAATGAGCAGTTCTTC. This codes for CASKLYNEQFF.

In this sample, this clone turned up once. This chain joins TRBV7-9 and TRBJ2-2; D is ambiguous. Trimming took 5 bases from V and 3 from J, leaving 4 bases between them. CDR3 size: 12 residues. Germline V gene lookup returns CDR1 SEHNR and CDR2 FQNEAQ (reference sequence). The CDR3 region has the DNA TGTGCCAGCAGCCAATACACCGGGGAGCTGTTTTTT. Translated: CASSQYTGELFF.

This rearrangement joins TRBV29-1 to TRBJ2-5; D might be TRBD1 (6 bases). Looked up from germline, CDR1 is SQVTM and CDR2 is ANQGSEA. The CDR3 covers 15 residues. Trimming shortened V by 6 bases and J by 4 bases, and 21 bases separated the two germline ends. The CDR3 DNA is TGCAGCGTACAGGGTCAGCTAGCCCGCCTAGAGACCCAGTACTTC. Translating it yields CSVQGQLARLETQYF.

This sequence joins TRBV4-1 and TRBJ2-5; no clear D gene. This CDR3 comprises 15 residues. CDR1 and CDR2 (germline): MGHRA, YSYEKL. Trimming shortened V by 0 bases and J by 2 bases, and 10 bases separated the two germline ends. The CDR3 spells CASSQEVTVQETQYF. DNA of the CDR3: TGCGCCAGCAGCCAAGAAGTAACAGTACAAGAGACCCAGTACTTC.

J is TRBJ2-5 and V is TRBV15, with 8 bases aligning to TRBD2. This CDR3 has 13 amino acids. V lost 0 bases, J lost 14 bases, and 8 bases stayed unmatched. Per germline, CDR1 LNHNV and CDR2 YYDKDF (reference sequence). CDR3 sequence: CATSRDREGDGYF. Written as DNA, the CDR3 is TGTGCCACCAGCAGAGATCGGGAGGGGGACGGCTACTTC. The full variable domain, its missing parts supplied by reference TRBV15 and TRBJ2-5, is DAMVIQNPRYQVTQFGKPVTLSCSQTLNHNVMYWYQQKSSQAPKLLFHYYDKDFNNEADTPDNFQSRRPNTSFCFLDIRSPGLGDTAMYLCATSRDREGDGYFGPGTRLLVL.

The chain links TRBV19 to TRBJ1-5; 7 nucleotides align to TRBD1. CDR3 length: 13 amino acids. Per the germline V gene, CDR1 is LNHDA and CDR2 is SQIVND (reference sequence). Trimming cost V 6 bases and J 6 bases; bases outside gene matches: 5. This CDR3 reads CASSSGQTQPQHF. The CDR3 nucleotides read TGTGCCAGTAGCTCGGGACAGACTCAGCCCCAGCATTTT.

The chain links TRBV7-8 to TRBJ2-1; D gene ambiguous. Trimming shortened V by 1 base and J by 1 base, and 8 bases separated the two germline ends. CDR3 size: 15 residues. Germline lookup yields CDR1 SGHVS and CDR2 FQNEAQ. CDR3 bases: TGTGCCAGCAGCTTAGGCGAGCTTTCCTACAATGAGCAGTTCTTC. The encoded protein is CASSLGELSYNEQFF. The entire variable domain, with the rest obtained from reference TRBV7-8 and TRBJ2-1, is as follows: GAGVSQSPRYKVAKRGQDVALRCDPISGHVSLFWYQQALGQGPEFLTYFQNEAQLDKSGLPSDRFFAERPEGSVSTLKIQRTQQEDSAVYLCASSLGELSYNEQFFGPGTRLTVL.

The chain uses TRBV7-9 and TRBJ1-4; 8 positions match TRBD1. The CDR3 sequence is 19 residues long. CDR1 and CDR2 (germline): SEHNR, FQNEAQ (reference sequence). V shed 4 bases and J 0 bases; nucleotides not matched to a gene: 13. This CDR3 is CASSSALGRGPATNEKLFF. For the CDR3, the DNA is TGTGCCAGCAGCTCTGCGCTCGGCAGGGGGCCTGCAACTAATGAAAAACTGTTTTTT.

This clone appeared a few times. This chain connects TRBV11-3 to TRBJ2-1; 11 bases are shared with TRBD2. This CDR3 has 14 amino acids. Trimming at V came to 5 bases and at J to 8 bases, leaving 5 bases not matched to a gene. CDR1 is SGHNT, CDR2 YENEEA, per germline. The CDR3 nucleotides are TGTGCCAGCAGCCCTAGCGGGGGGTTATATGAGCAGTTCTTC. Its translation: CASSPSGGLYEQFF.

This chain uses TRBV3-1 (or the pseudogene TRBV3-2) with TRBJ1-2; D call uncertain. The CDR3 covers 13 residues. The V gene lost 3 bases and the J gene lost 3 bases, with 8 bases spanning the gap. Germline loops: CDR1 LGHDT, CDR2 YNNKEL (reference sequence). The CDR3 reads CASSQTSHYGYTF. The CDR3 DNA is TGTGCCAGCAGCCAGACATCCCACTATGGCTACACCTTC.

This clone was seen once. The genes are TRBV10-3 and TRBJ1-2; 9 bases are shared with TRBD1. Germline-derived CDR1 and CDR2 are ENHRY and SYGVKD. J lost 5 bases, V lost 7 bases, and 2 bases had no gene match. The CDR3 extends over 12 amino acids. CDR3 DNA: TGTGCCATCAAAGGGACAGGGTATGGCTACACCTTC. It specifies CAIKGTGYGYTF.

The chain has TRBV7-3 and TRBJ2-2, with D possibly matching TRBD1 (6 bases). Per the germline V gene, CDR1 is SGHTA and CDR2 is FQGTGA. Trimming stripped 0 bases from V and 2 bases from J, with 7 bases between. This CDR3 spans 15 amino acids. In nucleotides, the CDR3 is TGTGCCAGCAGCTTAACCAGGGGCAACACCGGGGAGCTGTTTTTT. Translated: CASSLTRGNTGELFF.